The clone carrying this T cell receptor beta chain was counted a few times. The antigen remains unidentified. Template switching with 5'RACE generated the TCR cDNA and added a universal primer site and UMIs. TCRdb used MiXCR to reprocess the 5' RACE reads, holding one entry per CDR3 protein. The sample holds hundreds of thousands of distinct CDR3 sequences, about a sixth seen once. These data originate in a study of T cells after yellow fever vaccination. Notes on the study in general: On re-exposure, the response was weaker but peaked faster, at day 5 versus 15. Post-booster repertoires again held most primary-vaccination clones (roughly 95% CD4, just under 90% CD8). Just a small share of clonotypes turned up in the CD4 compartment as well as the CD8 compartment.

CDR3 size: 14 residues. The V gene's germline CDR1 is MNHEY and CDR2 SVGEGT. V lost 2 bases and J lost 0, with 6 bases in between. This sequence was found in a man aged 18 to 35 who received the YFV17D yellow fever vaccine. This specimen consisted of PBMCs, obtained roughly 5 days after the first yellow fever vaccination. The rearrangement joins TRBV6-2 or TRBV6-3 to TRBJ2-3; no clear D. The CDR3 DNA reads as TGTGCCAGCAGTTACCCACTTAGCACAGATACGCAGTATTTT. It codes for CASSYPLSTDTQYF.